This is a list of T cell receptor beta chains from one sample in a study of OX40 agonist ivuxolimab in advanced cancers. TCRdb's table, derived via immunoSEQ multiplex PCR, lists solely in-frame clones and lacks some. The table records about 48,000 clones, more than 85% of them present only once. The sample in question was CD4+ or CD8+ T cells sorted from blood, obtained in a trial of the OX40 agonist ivuxolimab. These receptors were collected from an adult with an advanced solid tumor such as melanoma, head and neck, liver or kidney cancer. CDR3s include the opening cysteine and the closing phenylalanine or tryptophan. The D gene is left open where the match is weak. Clone size, where shown, is once, few, many, or a class for clones that have expanded.

D: -; V: TRBV2; size: -; J: TRBJ1-1; DNA: TGTGCCAGCAGCGAAATCACCTGGTGGGGGGCAGGAGACACTGAAGCTTTCTTT; CDR3: CASSEITWWGAGDTEAFF
D: TRBD2; V: TRBV18; size: once; J: TRBJ2-1; DNA: TGTGCCAGCTCACCAAGGACTAGCGGGAGTTGGTACAATGAGCAGTTCTTC; CDR3: CASSPRTSGSWYNEQFF
D: -; V: TRBV7-8; size: few; J: TRBJ2-5; DNA: TGTGCCAGCAGCTTCGAGCGGTTCCCAGAGACCCAGTACTTC; CDR3: CASSFERFPETQYF
D: -; V: TRBV5-4; size: -; J: TRBJ1-1; DNA: TGTGCCAGCAGCCAAGTTGGGAAAGCTTTCTTT; CDR3: CASSQVGKAFF
D: -; V: TRBV7-9; size: -; J: TRBJ2-3; DNA: TGTGCCAGCAGCTTACAGGGGACAGATACGCAGTATTTT; CDR3: CASSLQGTDTQYF
D: TRBD1; V: TRBV7-2; size: -; J: TRBJ2-5; DNA: TGTGCCAGCAGCTTAGGCCCCTTCTCCCAGGGACAGGGGGCCGGGGCCCAGTACTTC; CDR3: CASSLGPFSQGQGAGAQYF
D: -; V: TRBV5-1; size: -; J: TRBJ2-2; DNA: TGCGCCAGCAGCTCCCAGGGTGCGAACACCGGGGAGCTGTTTTTT; CDR3: CASSSQGANTGELFF
D: -; V: TRBV5-6; size: once; J: TRBJ1-1; DNA: TGTGCCAGCAGCTTGGCAGCTTTAGAAGCTTTCTTT; CDR3: CASSLAALEAFF
D: -; V: TRBV18; size: -; J: TRBJ2-5; DNA: TGTGCCAGCTCACCACCGCAGGCACCGGCATTAAAGACCCAGTACTTC; CDR3: CASSPPQAPALKTQYF
D: -; V: TRBV5-4; size: -; J: TRBJ2-1; DNA: TGTGCCAGCAGCTTGGTCGGCAGGACTGAGCAGTTCTTC; CDR3: CASSLVGRTEQFF
D: TRBD1; V: TRBV29-1; size: -; J: TRBJ2-3; DNA: TGCAGCGTGAGACAGGGATCAGGCACAGATACGCAGTATTTT; CDR3: CSVRQGSGTDTQYF
D: -; V: TRBV10-2; size: -; J: TRBJ2-1; DNA: TGCGCCAGCAGTGAAGTTGGCGGGCGAAGCTCCTACAATGAGCAGTTCTTC; CDR3: CASSEVGGRSSYNEQFF
D: -; V: TRBV2; size: -; J: TRBJ2-1; DNA: TGTGCCAGCAGTGAACTAGCATCATACAATGATGGGCAGTTCTTC; CDR3: CASSELASYNDGQFF
D: TRBD1; V: TRBV19; size: few; J: TRBJ1-3; DNA: TGTGCCAGTACCAGGGGGGGCTCTGGAAACACCATATATTTT; CDR3: CASTRGGSGNTIYF
D: -; V: TRBV7-9; size: -; J: TRBJ2-1; DNA: TGTGCCAGCAGCTTAGAGGGTCATGATTACAATGAGCAGTTCTTC; CDR3: CASSLEGHDYNEQFF
D: -; V: TRBV30; size: -; J: TRBJ2-7; DNA: TGTGCCTGGAGTAAGGGAACCTACGAGCAGTACTTC; CDR3: CAWSKGTYEQYF
D: TRBD2; V: TRBV6-1; size: -; J: TRBJ2-3; DNA: TGTGCCAGCAGTGCCTGGGGGTTAGCGGGGCCGGATACGCAGTATTTT; CDR3: CASSAWGLAGPDTQYF
D: -; V: TRBV5-8; size: once; J: TRBJ1-5; DNA: TGTGCCAGCAGCCGTTTAGGAGGGTCGGGGCAGCCCCAGCATTTT; CDR3: CASSRLGGSGQPQHF
D: TRBD1; V: TRBV6-5; size: -; J: TRBJ1-5; DNA: TGTGCCAGCAGCTGGACAGGGGTTAGCAATCAGCCCCAGCATTTT; CDR3: CASSWTGVSNQPQHF
D: TRBD2; V: TRBV7-2; size: -; J: TRBJ2-3; DNA: TGTGCCAGCAGCCCCCGACTAGCGGGAGGGGCAGATACGCAGTATTTT; CDR3: CASSPRLAGGADTQYF
D: -; V: TRBV7-9; size: -; J: TRBJ1-5; DNA: TGTGCCAGCAGCTTGGGGGGCGAAAATCAGCCCCAGCATTTT; CDR3: CASSLGGENQPQHF
D: -; V: TRBV14; size: -; J: TRBJ2-7; DNA: TGTGCCAGCAGCCTGCAGGCACTCCCTACTACGAAGCAGTACTTC; CDR3: CASSLQALPTTKQYF
D: TRBD1; V: TRBV2; size: few; J: TRBJ2-7; DNA: TGTGCCAGCAGGGGACAGTTATACGAGCAGTACTTC; CDR3: CASRGQLYEQYF
D: TRBD2; V: TRBV7-3; size: -; J: TRBJ2-3; DNA: TGTGCCAGCAGCTGGACCGGGACTAGCGGGGGCACAGATACGCAGTATTTT; CDR3: CASSWTGTSGGTDTQYF
D: -; V: TRBV6-1; size: -; J: TRBJ1-6; DNA: TGTGCCAGCAGTGAAGCGCTCGTCAGGGGAGATTCACCCCTCCACTTT; CDR3: CASSEALVRGDSPLHF
D: -; V: TRBV6-5; size: once; J: TRBJ1-1; DNA: TGTGCCAGCAATAATCAGGGAGGTACTGAAGCTTTCTTT; CDR3: CASNNQGGTEAFF
D: -; V: TRBV6-6; size: -; J: TRBJ2-1; DNA: TGTGCCAGCAGTTTGAGCTCCTACAATGAGCAGTTCTTC; CDR3: CASSLSSYNEQFF
D: TRBD1; V: TRBV7-9; size: -; J: TRBJ2-7; DNA: TGTGCCAGCAGCTTAGCAGGGGGCCGATTCGAGCAGTACTTC; CDR3: CASSLAGGRFEQYF
D: -; V: TRBV19; size: -; J: TRBJ1-1; DNA: TGTGCCAGTAGTACCCCGGGCCGGGGCAGAGAGAGTGAAGCTTTCTTT; CDR3: CASSTPGRGRESEAFF
D: -; V: TRBV7-6; size: -; J: TRBJ2-7; DNA: TGTGCCAGCAGCTTAAAAATCCGGGACGAGCAGTACTTC; CDR3: CASSLKIRDEQYF
D: -; V: TRBV29-1; size: -; J: TRBJ2-2; DNA: TGCAGCGTTGCAGGGACGAACACCGGGGAGCTGTTTTTT; CDR3: CSVAGTNTGELFF
D: -; V: TRBV5-4; size: -; J: TRBJ2-3; DNA: TGTGCCAGCAGTTCGACATTAGATACGCAGTATTTT; CDR3: CASSSTLDTQYF
D: -; V: TRBV2; size: -; J: TRBJ2-1; DNA: TGTGCCAGCAGTGAAGGTTGGTATTCCTACAATGAGCAGTTCTTC; CDR3: CASSEGWYSYNEQFF
D: -; V: TRBV7-8; size: -; J: TRBJ2-5; DNA: TGTGCCAGCAGCTTAGACATTCCCCAAGAGACCCAGTACTTC; CDR3: CASSLDIPQETQYF
D: -; V: TRBV7-9; size: -; J: TRBJ2-5; DNA: TGTGCCAGCAGCTTATCGTACCAAGAGACCCAGTACTTC; CDR3: CASSLSYQETQYF